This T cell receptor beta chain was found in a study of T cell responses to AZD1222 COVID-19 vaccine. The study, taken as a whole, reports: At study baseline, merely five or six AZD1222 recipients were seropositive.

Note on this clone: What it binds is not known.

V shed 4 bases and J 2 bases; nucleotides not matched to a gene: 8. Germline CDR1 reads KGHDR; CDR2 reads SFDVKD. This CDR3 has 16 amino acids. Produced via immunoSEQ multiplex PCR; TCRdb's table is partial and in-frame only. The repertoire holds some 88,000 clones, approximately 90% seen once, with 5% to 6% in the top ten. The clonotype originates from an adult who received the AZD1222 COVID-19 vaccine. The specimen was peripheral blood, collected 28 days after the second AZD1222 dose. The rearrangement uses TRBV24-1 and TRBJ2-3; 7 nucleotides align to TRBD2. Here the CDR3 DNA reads TGTGCCACCAGTGAAGTCAGCGGGGCGGCCACAGATACGCAGTATTTT. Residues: CATSEVSGAATDTQYF.